Each of the 8 T cell receptor beta chains below was sequenced from the same sample in a study of cytomegalovirus exposure and HLA in healthy donors. Produced via immunoSEQ multiplex PCR; TCRdb's table is partial and in-frame only. The sample has 150,000 to 200,000 clones; about 87% are singletons. The source material was PBMCs. The receptor set was obtained from a woman aged 25 to 39 in good health and CMV-seronegative.

This chain connects TRBV9 to TRBJ1-1; TRBD1 is a possible D gene (5 bases). There are 17 residues in the CDR3. The ends were cut back, 2 bases at V and 1 base at J, with 18 bases in the middle. Germline V gene data show CDR1 as SGDLS and CDR2 as YYNGEE. DNA of the CDR3: TGTGCCAGCAGCGTCAACCCCCCTGGGGCTGCGAACACTGAAGCTTTCTTT. Its protein is CASSVNPPGAANTEAFF.

For the CDR3, the DNA is TGTGCCAGCAGCGTTGGGACAGAAGAGACCCAGTACTTC. Translated, it gives CASSVGTEETQYF. The chain carries TRBV9 and TRBJ2-5; 7 positions match TRBD1. Looked up from germline, CDR1 is SGDLS and CDR2 is YYNGEE. CDR3 length: 13 residues. V shed 2 bases and J 3 bases; nucleotides not matched to a gene: 1.

This chain links TRBV4-1 with TRBJ2-1; tentative D call: TRBD1 (5 bases). The CDR3 is 17 residues long. Germline CDR1 and CDR2: MGHRA and YSYEKL. Trimming shortened V by 0 bases and J by 12 bases, and 24 bases separated the two germline ends. This CDR3 is CASSQDGQGNPHRVQFF. DNA of the CDR3: TGCGCCAGCAGCCAAGACGGCCAGGGAAATCCTCATAGGGTGCAGTTCTTC.

The V and J genes are TRBV4-1 and TRBJ2-7; D gene unclear. Germline lookup yields CDR1 MGHRA and CDR2 YSYEKL. The CDR3 is 15 amino acids. V was clipped by 0 bases and J by 0 bases, with 9 bases between them. As DNA, the CDR3 is TGCGCCAGCAGCCAAGAGGTCAGAAGCTCCTACGAGCAGTACTTC. Translated, it gives CASSQEVRSSYEQYF.

This sequence joins TRBV5-4 and TRBJ2-5, with TRBD1 matching 7 bases. The trim removed 5 bases at V and 9 bases at J, leaving 10 bases unmatched. The CDR3 sequence is 13 residues long. Germline CDR1 reads SGHNT; CDR2 reads YYREEE (reference sequence). This chain's CDR3 is CASSTTGQSAQYF. DNA for the CDR3: TGTGCCAGCAGTACCACGGGACAGTCCGCCCAGTACTTC. The variable domain in full, with the rest retrieved from reference TRBV5-4 and TRBJ2-5, is ETGVTQSPTHLIKTRGQQVTLRCSSQSGHNTVSWYQQALGQGPQFIFQYYREEENGRGNFPPRFSGLQFPNYSSELNVNALELDDSALYLCASSTTGQSAQYFGPGTRLLVL.

V and J are TRBV5-1 and TRBJ2-7, with 8 bases lining up with TRBD1. The CDR3 totals 16 residues. Germline V CDR1 and CDR2: SGHRS, YFSETQ. V shed 7 bases and J 4 bases; nucleotides not matched to a gene: 16. CDR3 residues: CASSPKTGVGEYEQYF. DNA of the CDR3: TGCGCCAGCTCCCCAAAGACAGGGGTTGGGGAATACGAGCAGTACTTC. Variable domain in full (rest from reference TRBV5-1 and TRBJ2-7): KAGVTQTPRYLIKTRGQQVTLSCSPISGHRSVSWYQQTPGQGLQFLFEYFSETQRNKGNFPGRFSGRQFSNSRSEMNVSTLELGDSALYLCASSPKTGVGEYEQYFGPGTRLTVT.

This sequence joins TRBV27 and TRBJ2-7; D is perhaps TRBD1 (6 bases). This CDR3 contains 15 residues. In germline, CDR1 is MNHEY, CDR2 SMNVEV (reference sequence). The ends were cut back, 6 bases at V and 3 bases at J, with 18 bases in the middle. The CDR3 region is CASSSTGSLNYEQYF. The CDR3 coding sequence is TGTGCCAGCAGCTCAACAGGGTCCCTAAACTACGAGCAGTACTTC.

The chain has TRBV10-3 and TRBJ2-1; D gene ambiguous. Germline V lookup: CDR1 ENHRY, CDR2 SYGVKD. The CDR3 length is 13 residues. V lost 0 bases to trimming and J lost 6 bases, with 6 bases between them. Here the CDR3 DNA reads TGTGCCATCAGTGAGTCGCAGGTCAATGAGCAGTTCTTC. It yields the protein CAISESQVNEQFF.